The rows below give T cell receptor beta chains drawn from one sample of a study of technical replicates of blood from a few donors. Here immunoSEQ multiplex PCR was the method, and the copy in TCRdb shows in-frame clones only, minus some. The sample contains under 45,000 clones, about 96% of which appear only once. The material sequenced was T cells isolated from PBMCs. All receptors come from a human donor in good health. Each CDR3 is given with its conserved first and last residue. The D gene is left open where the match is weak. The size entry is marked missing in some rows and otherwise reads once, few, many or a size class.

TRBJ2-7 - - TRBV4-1 TGCGCCAGCAGCCCCCAATACAGGGTCTCCTACGAGCAGTACTTC CASSPQYRVSYEQYF
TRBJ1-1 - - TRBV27 TGTGCCAGCAGTTTACAAGGAGGGTGGACTGAAGCTTTCTTT CASSLQGGWTEAFF
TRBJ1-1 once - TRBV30 TGTGCCTGGAGTTACGGCGGTGAACGGGCTGAAGCTTTCTTT CAWSYGGERAEAFF
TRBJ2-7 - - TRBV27 TGTGCCAGCAGTCTAAGCGGTCACGAGCAGTACTTC CASSLSGHEQYF
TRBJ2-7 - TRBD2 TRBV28 TGTGCCAGCAGTTGGCCTCCGCGACTAGCGGGAGGCGAGCAGTACTTC CASSWPPRLAGGEQYF
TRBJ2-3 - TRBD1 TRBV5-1 TGCGCCAGCAGCACACAGGGGGCTCTGACAGATACGCAGTATTTT CASSTQGALTDTQYF
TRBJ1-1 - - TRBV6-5 TGTGCCAGCAGTTCTACAGGGACTGAAGCTTTCTTT CASSSTGTEAFF
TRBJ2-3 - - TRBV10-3 TGTGCCATCAGTGAAAGCGGGAGCACAGATACGCAGTATTTT CAISESGSTDTQYF
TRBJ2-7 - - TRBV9 TGTGCCAGCAGCGTAGATCTCCAACAGGTATACGAGCAGTACTTC CASSVDLQQVYEQYF
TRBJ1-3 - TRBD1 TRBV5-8 TGTGCCAGCAGCTTTGAAGGGGGCCGTGGAAACACCATATATTTT CASSFEGGRGNTIYF
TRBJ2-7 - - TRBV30 TGTGCCTGGAGTCAGTCGGGGACTTCTAGGTGGTACGAGCAGTACTTC CAWSQSGTSRWYEQYF
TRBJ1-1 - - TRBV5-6 TGTGCCAGCAGCCCCCAGGCGATTGTCGATGAAGCTTTCTTT CASSPQAIVDEAFF
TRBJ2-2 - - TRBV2 TGTGCCAGCACGGAGGAGACCAAGAACACCGGGGAGCTGTTTTTT CASTEETKNTGELFF
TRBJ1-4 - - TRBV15 TGTGCCACCCCGGGGACTCCAAATGAAAAACTGTTTTTT CATPGTPNEKLFF
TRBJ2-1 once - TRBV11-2 TGTGCCAGCAGCTTAGCCCAATACAATGAGCAGTTCTTC CASSLAQYNEQFF
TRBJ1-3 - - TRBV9 TGTGCCAGCAGCGTAGGAGCGAACTCTGGAAACACCATATATTTT CASSVGANSGNTIYF
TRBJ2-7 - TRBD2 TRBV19 TGTGCCAGTAGTATTTTGACTAGCGGGAGCGACGAGCAGTACTTC CASSILTSGSDEQYF
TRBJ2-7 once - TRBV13 TGTGTCAGCAGCTTAGGGCGCGCAAGCTCCTACGAGCAGTACTTC CVSSLGRASSYEQYF
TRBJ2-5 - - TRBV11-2 TGTGCCAGCAGCTTATCTGGGGCCGAGACCCAGTACTTC CASSLSGAETQYF
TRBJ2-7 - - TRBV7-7 TGTGCCAGCAGCTTAAGAGAATCCTACGAGCAGTACTTC CASSLRESYEQYF
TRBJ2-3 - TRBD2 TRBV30 TGTGCCTGGAATGTAGCGGGAGCAGATACGCAGTATTTT CAWNVAGADTQYF
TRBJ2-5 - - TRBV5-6 TGTGCCAGCAGCTTGGTCGGGAATCAAGAGACCCAGTACTTC CASSLVGNQETQYF
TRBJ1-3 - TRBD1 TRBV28 TGTGCCAGCAGTCCGCCACAGGGGGCAGGGGACACCATATATTTT CASSPPQGAGDTIYF
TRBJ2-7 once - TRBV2 TGTGCCAGCCGCCGGGGGTACGAGCAGTACTTC CASRRGYEQYF
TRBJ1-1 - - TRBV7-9 TGTGCCAGCAGCCATCCAACGGCTGAAGCTTTCTTT CASSHPTAEAFF
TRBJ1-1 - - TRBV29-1 TGCAGCGATAAAGTGCCGGGGGGCACTGAAGCTTTCTTT CSDKVPGGTEAFF
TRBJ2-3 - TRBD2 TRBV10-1 TGCGCCAGCTCTGTAGCGGGAGGCCGCCGAGATACGCAGTATTTT CASSVAGGRRDTQYF
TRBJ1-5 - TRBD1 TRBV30 TGTGCCTGGGGGACAGGGCAGTGGGAGCCCCAGCATTTT CAWGTGQWEPQHF
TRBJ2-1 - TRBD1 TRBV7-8 TGTGCCAGCACCTTTGTCTTGACAGGGTCGGATGAGCAGTTCTTC CASTFVLTGSDEQFF
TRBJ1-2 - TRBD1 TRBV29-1 TGCAGCGCAATGACAGGGAATGGCTACACCTTC CSAMTGNGYTF
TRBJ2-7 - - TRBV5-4 TGTGCCAGCAGCTTGTCGGCCTACGAGCAGTACTTC CASSLSAYEQYF
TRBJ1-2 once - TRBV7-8 TGTGCCAGCGGCCAGTCGGGGGTTGGCTATGGCTACACCTTC CASGQSGVGYGYTF
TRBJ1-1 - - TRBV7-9 TGTGCCAGCAGCGGAGGGACCGAGGAAGCTTTCTTT CASSGGTEEAFF
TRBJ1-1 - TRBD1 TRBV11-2 TGTGCCAGCAGCCCCCTTAGGGGGCAGAGAACTGAAGCTTTCTTT CASSPLRGQRTEAFF
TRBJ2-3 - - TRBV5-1 TGCGCCAGCACTTTCGAGGAAATAAACACAGATACGCAGTATTTT CASTFEEINTDTQYF
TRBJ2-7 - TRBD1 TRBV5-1 TGCGCCAGCAGGGGACAGGGCTCCTACGAGCAGTACTTC CASRGQGSYEQYF
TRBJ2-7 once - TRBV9 TGTGCCAGCAGCGTAGTCCCAGGGCCCTTTTGGGAGCAGTACTTC CASSVVPGPFWEQYF
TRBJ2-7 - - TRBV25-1 TGTGCCAGCAGTGAATATTCGGGTGCCGAGCAGTACTTC CASSEYSGAEQYF
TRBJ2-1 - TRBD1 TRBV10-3 TGTGCCATCAGTGTAGGACAGGGATCAACAGCGGGCAATGAGCAGTTCTTC CAISVGQGSTAGNEQFF
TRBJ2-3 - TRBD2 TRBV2 TGTGCCAGCAGTGCCCTAGCGGGAGGCGCAGATACGCAGTATTTT CASSALAGGADTQYF
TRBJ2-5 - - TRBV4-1 TGCGCCAGCAGTGTTGGGGCGGGGAGAGAGACCCAGTACTTC CASSVGAGRETQYF
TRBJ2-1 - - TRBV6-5 TGTGCCAGCAGTTTAGGGGGGGCCTACAATGAGCAGTTCTTC CASSLGGAYNEQFF
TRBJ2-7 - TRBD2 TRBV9 TGTGCCAGCAGCGTAGGGCTAGCGGGAGGCTACGAGCAGTACTTC CASSVGLAGGYEQYF
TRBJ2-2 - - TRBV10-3 TGTGCCATCAGTGAGTATATGCCGCGGACCGGGGAGCTGTTTTTT CAISEYMPRTGELFF
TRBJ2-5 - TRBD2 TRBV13 TGTGCCAGCAGCGCGCGACTAGCGGGAGGCTGGGAGACCCAGTACTTC CASSARLAGGWETQYF
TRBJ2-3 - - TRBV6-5 TGTGCCAGCAGTTACTTGGCGGGATCCGCGGGCGATACGCAGTATTTT CASSYLAGSAGDTQYF
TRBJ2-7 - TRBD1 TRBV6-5 TGTGCCAGCAGGGGACAGGGATCCTTCGGTGATGAGCAGTACTTC CASRGQGSFGDEQYF
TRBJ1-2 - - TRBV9 TGTGCCAGCAGCCCCGAACATAACAGCTTCTATGGCTACACCTTC CASSPEHNSFYGYTF